The sample holds a few counts of the clone carrying this T cell receptor (beta chain). Antigen unknown. The CDR3 is made up of 10 amino acids. Trimming cost V 9 bases and J 4 bases, with 7 bases left between them. Germline V CDR1 and CDR2: SGDLS, YYNGEE. The sample is drawn from a study of shared clonotypes between healthy human individuals. Replicate PCRs from sorted subsets contained around 200 ng DNA, which is some 30,000 T cell genomes. Data came from immunoSEQ multiplex PCR; TCRdb stores just in-frame clones and leaves some out. The table has around 1,900,000 clones, 85% to 95% seen once; the top ten hold over 1.5%. Whole-study results and caveats: Compared with memory subsets, naive subsets generally had larger estimated richness. Clonotypes that were shared across a handful of donors made up about 4.5% of naive CD4 clonotypes.

Selected positively for CCR7 and CD45RO-negative, naive CD8 cells excluded terminally differentiated effector memory CD45RA+ cells. There were no recent acute infections or vaccinations among the donors, who were healthy HIV-negative adults. The V and J genes are TRBV9 and TRBJ1-1; D might be TRBD1 (6 bases). Sequencing input: naive CD8+ T cells from PBMCs. The TCR sequence derives from a young man in good health. Some clones in this sample may be carry-over from other donors' samples. In DNA, the CDR3 is TGTGCCAACAGGGCCACTGAAGCTTTCTTT. Its protein product is CANRATEAFF.